This T cell receptor (beta chain) was documented in a study of blood T cell repertoires in COVID-19. Study at large: COVID-19 samples from acute and convalescent phases originated in the United States, Italy and Spain. The cDNA or gDNA used as material had been derived from T cells, B-cell-depleted T cells, or PBMCs.

In the original analysis: Amplification from reference gene primers served as the basis for estimated nucleated cell counts. Sequenced by immunoSEQ multiplex PCR; TCRdb stores in-frame clones only, minus some. V and J calls and clone size are copied from that table; D and trimming were computed from the DNA. The sample carries under 75,000 clones, almost 90% recorded once. This CDR3 is built from 14 residues. Germline V gene data show CDR1 as LGHNA and CDR2 as YSLEER. The V end lost 4 bases, the J end lost 5 bases, and 12 bases lay between the germline ends. The rearrangement joins TRBV4-3 to TRBJ1-5; D unresolved. The sample comprised peripheral blood. The source of this sequence is a woman of 80 years or more with active COVID-19. This chain's CDR3 is CASSPAIGDQPQHF. CDR3 nucleotides: TGCGCCAGCAGCCCCGCCATCGGGGATCAGCCCCAGCATTTT.